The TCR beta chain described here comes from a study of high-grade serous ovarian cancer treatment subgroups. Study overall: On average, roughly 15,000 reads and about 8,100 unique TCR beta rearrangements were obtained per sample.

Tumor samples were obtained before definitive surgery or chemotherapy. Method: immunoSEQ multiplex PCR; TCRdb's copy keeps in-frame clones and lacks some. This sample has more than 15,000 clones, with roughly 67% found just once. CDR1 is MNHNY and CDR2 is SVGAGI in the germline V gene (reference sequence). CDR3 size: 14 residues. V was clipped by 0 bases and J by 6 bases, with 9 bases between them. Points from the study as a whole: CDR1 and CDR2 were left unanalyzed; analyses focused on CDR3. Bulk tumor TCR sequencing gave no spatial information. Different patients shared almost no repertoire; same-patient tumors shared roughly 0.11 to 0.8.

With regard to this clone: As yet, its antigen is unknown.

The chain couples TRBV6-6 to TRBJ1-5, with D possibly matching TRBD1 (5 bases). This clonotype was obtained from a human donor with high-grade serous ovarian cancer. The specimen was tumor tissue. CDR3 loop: CASSYSSGPQPQHF. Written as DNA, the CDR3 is TGTGCCAGCAGTTACTCATCAGGGCCTCAGCCCCAGCATTTT.